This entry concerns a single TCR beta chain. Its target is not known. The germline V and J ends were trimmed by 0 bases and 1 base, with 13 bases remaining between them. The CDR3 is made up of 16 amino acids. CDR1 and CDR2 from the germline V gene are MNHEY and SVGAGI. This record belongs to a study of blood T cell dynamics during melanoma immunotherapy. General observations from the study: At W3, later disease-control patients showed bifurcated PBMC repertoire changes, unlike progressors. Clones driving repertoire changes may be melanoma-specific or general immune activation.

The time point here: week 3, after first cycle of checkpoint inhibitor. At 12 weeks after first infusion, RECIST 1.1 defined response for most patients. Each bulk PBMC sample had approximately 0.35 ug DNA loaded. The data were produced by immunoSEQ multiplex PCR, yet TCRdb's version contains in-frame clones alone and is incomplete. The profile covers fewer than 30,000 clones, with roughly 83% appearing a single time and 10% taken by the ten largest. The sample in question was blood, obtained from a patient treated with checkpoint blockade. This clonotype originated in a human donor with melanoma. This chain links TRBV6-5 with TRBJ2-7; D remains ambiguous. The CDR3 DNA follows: TGTGCCAGCAGTTACTCGGCGCCAGGAAGATCCTACGAGCAGTACTTC. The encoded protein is CASSYSAPGRSYEQYF.